The 30 T cell receptor beta chains listed next were all sequenced from one sample in a study of blood T cells in healthy people across ages. Combining a sample-barcoded 5' primer with a J-beta primer mix, a second PCR ran for about 7 to 11 cycles. TCRdb reprocessed the 5' RACE reads with MiXCR, giving one entry per CDR3 protein. The sample holds about 780,000 distinct CDR3 sequences; roughly 46% are singletons and the top ten take 15% to 20%. The sequenced sample was blood. The source of these receptors is a man aged 80 or over in good health.

This clonotype was seen a few times. The V and J genes are TRBV27 and TRBJ2-1; 12 positions match TRBD2. The CDR3 spans 21 residues. The junction had 18 bases not matched to a gene; V was cut back by 2 bases and J by 4 bases. From germline, CDR1 is MNHEY and CDR2 SMNVEV (reference sequence). For the CDR3, the DNA is TGTGCCAGCAGTTTACCTAGCCCTTTGACTAGCGGGAGATTGTTATACAATGAGCAGTTCTTC. This translates into CASSLPSPLTSGRLLYNEQFF.

This clonotype showed up just a few times. The chain carries TRBV11-2 and TRBJ1-1; D perhaps matches TRBD1 (6 bases). This CDR3 spans 15 amino acids. Trimming pared 5 bases from V and 2 bases from J, leaving 15 bases between. Germline CDR1 and CDR2: SGHAT and FQNNGV. The CDR3 DNA reads as TGTGCCAGCAGCACCAGGGGTGCCAGTAACACTGAAGCTTTCTTT. It encodes CASSTRGASNTEAFF.

This clonotype was counted only a few times. The V call is TRBV4-3, the J call TRBJ1-5; no reliable D call. Germline CDR1 LGHNA, CDR2 YSLEER. The CDR3 has 13 residues. V was trimmed by 1 base and J by 6 bases, leaving 7 bases between them. The CDR3 coding sequence is TGCGCCAGCAGCCAAGCCATACGTCAGCCCCAGCATTTT. This sequence encodes CASSQAIRQPQHF.

This clonotype appeared a few times. The chain employs TRBV12-3 or TRBV12-4 and TRBJ2-3; D assignment may be TRBD1 or TRBD2 (5 bases each). This CDR3 has 14 residues. V was pared by 7 bases and J by 2 bases, with 13 bases between. The CDR3 loop reads CASKSGANTDTQYF. In DNA, the CDR3 is TGTGCCAGCAAATCCGGGGCCAACACAGATACGCAGTATTTT.

V is TRBV27 and J is TRBJ2-1; 8 positions agree with TRBD2. CDR3 length equals 15 residues. J gave up 5 bases and V 7 bases, and 10 bases lay outside the gene matches. Germline CDR1 MNHEY, CDR2 SMNVEV (reference sequence). CDR3 bases: TGTGCCAGCACCGCGACTAGCGTCCCTAACAATGAGCAGTTCTTC. Its protein is CASTATSVPNNEQFF.

V usage is TRBV20-1 and J usage is TRBJ2-3, with D tentatively TRBD1 or TRBD2 (5 bases each). V was shortened by 5 bases and J by 1 base, with 13 bases between the two germline ends. The CDR3 totals 14 residues. Germline CDR1 reads DFQATT; CDR2 reads SNEGSKA (reference sequence). The CDR3 nucleotides read TGCAGTGCTGCGGTGGGGACCCGCACAGATACGCAGTATTTT. Its protein product is CSAAVGTRTDTQYF.

The DNA of the CDR3 is TGCAGCGTTGTGGGCAGAAACTCGTACGAGCAGTACTTC. Its protein is CSVVGRNSYEQYF. The V gene is TRBV29-1, the J gene TRBJ2-7; D is unclear. Trimming took off 4 bases at V and 4 bases at J, with 14 bases between the two ends. Germline loops: CDR1 SQVTM, CDR2 ANQGSEA. CDR3 length: 13 residues.

This rearrangement joins TRBV20-1 to TRBJ2-1; 8 bases map to TRBD2. The CDR3 spans 15 residues. The germline V gene encodes CDR1 DFQATT and CDR2 SNEGSKA (reference sequence). Trimming removed 0 bases from V and 5 bases from J; junction bases left unmatched: 6. The CDR3 loop reads CSARDGRGVHNEQFF. In DNA form, the CDR3 reads TGCAGTGCTAGAGATGGGCGGGGGGTACACAATGAGCAGTTCTTC.

The rearrangement joins TRBV28 to TRBJ2-7, with D unclear. Trimming left V 5 bases short and J 3 bases short, with 11 bases between. The CDR3 is 13 residues long. CDR1 and CDR2 (germline): MDHEN, SYDVKM. The DNA for the CDR3 is TGTGCCAGCAGTATCCCCCAGAACTACGAGCAGTACTTC. It translates to CASSIPQNYEQYF.

The genes are TRBV3-1 and TRBJ2-7; TRBD2 matches 8 bases. The germline V gene has CDR1 LGHDT and CDR2 YNNKEL (reference sequence). This CDR3 spans 16 amino acids. J lost 5 bases, V lost 1 base, and 10 bases had no gene match. The CDR3 DNA reads as TGTGCCAGCAGCCAAGTTGATAGCGGGATCACTCACGAGCAGTACTTC. Protein: CASSQVDSGITHEQYF.

Only a few counts were recorded for this clonotype. The chain is built from TRBV29-1 and TRBJ2-7; 9 bases are a match to TRBD1. This CDR3 comprises 14 residues. The J segment lost 0 bases and the V segment lost 4 bases, leaving 4 bases of the junction unmatched. Germline V gene data show CDR1 as SQVTM and CDR2 as ANQGSEA. The DNA of the CDR3 is TGCAGCGTTGGAGGGACAGGGCCCTCCTACGAGCAGTACTTC. Translated: CSVGGTGPSYEQYF.

This chain uses TRBV20-1 with TRBJ2-5; 7 nucleotides match TRBD2. The DNA end favors TRBJ2-7, so the J call may be wrong. This CDR3 comprises 14 residues. The germline CDR1 and CDR2 sequences are DFQATT and SNEGSKA (reference sequence). CDR3 amino acids: CSARDRTRSSEQYF. In nucleotides, the CDR3 is TGCAGTGCTAGAGACAGGACTAGAAGCTCCGAGCAGTACTTC.

Of note for this clonotype: Being one base from a much bigger clone, this may be a read error. Here the CDR3 DNA reads TGTGCCAGCAGCTTGACACTAACGGGAGGGCTCAGGGAGCAGTTCTTC. Its translation is CASSLTLTGGLREQFF. V is TRBV7-2 and J is TRBJ2-1; TRBD2 aligns across 8 bases. Germline V gene lookup returns CDR1 SGHTA and CDR2 FQGNSA. The ends lost 3 bases at V and 10 bases at J; junction bases unmatched: 14. This CDR3 contains 16 residues. The full variable domain, in which reference TRBV7-2 and TRBJ2-1 provide the parts outside the CDR3, is GAGVSQSPSNKVTEKGKDVELRCDPISGHTALYWYRQSLGQGLEFLIYFQGNSAPDKSGLPSDRFSAERTGGSVSTLTIQRTQQEDSAVYLCASSLTLTGGLREQFFGPGTRLTVL.

This clonotype was found once. CDR3 DNA sequence: TGCAGTGCTTTCCCCCAGATGAACACTGAAGCTTTCTTT. It yields the protein CSAFPQMNTEAFF. The genes are TRBV20-1 and TRBJ1-1; D unclear. The CDR3 has 13 residues. V was pared by 5 bases and J by 0 bases, with 10 bases between. The germline gives CDR1 DFQATT, CDR2 SNEGSKA (reference sequence).

A remark on this clonotype: A read error may account for a junction end that differs from germline. The CDR3 region has the DNA TGCGCTAGCAGCTTGGCCGGTAGCGGGGCAGATACGCAGTATTTT. Translated, it gives CASSLAGSGADTQYF. V is TRBV5-1 and J is TRBJ2-3; 8 bases are a match to TRBD2. CDR3 length: 15 amino acids. The germline V gene encodes CDR1 SGHRS and CDR2 YFSETQ.

On this clonotype itself: A read error is possible here, since a much larger clone lies one base away. This sequence joins TRBV12-3 or TRBV12-4 and TRBJ2-7; TRBD2 matches 8 bases. V gave up 5 bases and J gave up 3 bases; unmatched junction bases: 6. This CDR3 is 14 amino acids long. CDR3 coding DNA: TGTGCCAGCAGTGTAAGCGGGAGCTACTACGAGCAGTACTTC. Amino acids: CASSVSGSYYEQYF.

In this sample, this clonotype turned up many times. The chain has TRBV5-1 and TRBJ2-1; 8 bases line up with TRBD2. This CDR3 comprises 15 residues. CDR1 SGHRS and CDR2 YFSETQ come from the germline V gene. V trimming: 2 bases; J trimming: 5 bases; junction bases outside the gene matches: 6. CDR3 amino acids: CASSLGAGVHNEQFF. CDR3 bases: TGCGCCAGCAGCTTAGGAGCGGGAGTCCACAATGAGCAGTTCTTC. Full variable domain (outside the CDR3, taken from reference TRBV5-1 and TRBJ2-1): KAGVTQTPRYLIKTRGQQVTLSCSPISGHRSVSWYQQTPGQGLQFLFEYFSETQRNKGNFPGRFSGRQFSNSRSEMNVSTLELGDSALYLCASSLGAGVHNEQFFGPGTRLTVL.

The V call is TRBV30, the J call TRBJ2-7; 12 positions agree with TRBD2. The ends lost 2 bases at V and 4 bases at J; junction bases unmatched: 9. CDR1 is GTSNPN and CDR2 is SVGIG in the germline V gene (reference sequence). The CDR3 extends over 16 amino acids. CDR3 bases: TGTGCCTGGAGTACACCGGGACTAGCGGGCGGGTACGAGCAGTACTTC. Translating it yields CAWSTPGLAGGYEQYF.

The genes are TRBV7-2 and TRBJ2-7, with 8 bases matching TRBD2. This CDR3 spans 15 amino acids. Germline V CDR1 and CDR2: SGHTA, FQGNSA. Unmatched junction bases numbered 7, after V lost 2 bases and J lost 4 bases. CDR3 sequence: CASSLSTSGVYEQYF. The CDR3 region has the DNA TGTGCCAGCAGCTTAAGTACTAGCGGAGTGTACGAGCAGTACTTC.

The chain has TRBV4-1 and TRBJ2-7; D gene uncertain. The end of the DNA is better explained by TRBJ2-5, so the J call may be wrong. Germline V gives CDR1 MGHRA, CDR2 YSYEKL. This CDR3 is 14 amino acids long. The CDR3 coding sequence is TGCGCCAGCAGCCAAGTCCAAATCCAAGAGACCCAGTACTTC. This translates into CASSQVQIQETQYF.

V usage is TRBV7-2 and J usage is TRBJ2-1, with D hard to call. CDR3 length equals 12 residues. Germline V gives CDR1 SGHTA, CDR2 FQGNSA. V lost 2 bases and J 9 bases, leaving 8 bases between the germline ends. This chain's CDR3 is CASSLKVTEQFF. CDR3 in DNA: TGTGCCAGCAGCTTAAAAGTGACTGAGCAGTTCTTC. The variable domain in full, with the rest retrieved from reference TRBV7-2 and TRBJ2-1, is GAGVSQSPSNKVTEKGKDVELRCDPISGHTALYWYRQSLGQGLEFLIYFQGNSAPDKSGLPSDRFSAERTGGSVSTLTIQRTQQEDSAVYLCASSLKVTEQFFGPGTRLTVL.

The rearrangement uses TRBV29-1 and TRBJ1-1, with a tentative D call TRBD1 (5 bases). This CDR3 spans 16 amino acids. Trimming shortened V by 5 bases and J by 0 bases, and 19 bases separated the two germline ends. Germline values: CDR1 SQVTM, CDR2 ANQGSEA. Written as DNA, the CDR3 is TGCAGCGTTTCGGTGCCAAGTGGGGGAATGAACACTGAAGCTTTCTTT. Translating gives CSVSVPSGGMNTEAFF.

The chain couples TRBV20-1 to TRBJ2-7, with 8 bases fitting TRBD2. Trimming removed 6 bases from V and 7 bases from J; junction bases left unmatched: 14. Germline loops: CDR1 DFQATT, CDR2 SNEGSKA (reference sequence). CDR3 size: 14 residues. The CDR3 loop is CSAVAGSLYNEQYF. In DNA, the CDR3 is TGCAGTGCCGTAGCGGGAAGCCTCTACAATGAGCAGTACTTC.

The chain couples TRBV12-3 or TRBV12-4 to TRBJ1-5; TRBD1 aligns across 7 bases. The CDR3 totals 16 residues. With V trimmed by 5 bases and J by 0 bases, 7 bases remained unmatched. CDR3 nucleotide sequence: TGTGCCAGCAGTCCCAGGGGGTATTATAGCAATCAGCCCCAGCATTTT. This translates into CASSPRGYYSNQPQHF.

This chain connects TRBV29-1 to TRBJ2-4, with TRBD1 matching 7 bases. Germline-derived CDR1 and CDR2 are SQVTM and ANQGSEA. With 3 bases clipped from V and 6 bases from J, the junction kept 8 bases outside the gene matches. The CDR3 spans 14 residues. The DNA for the CDR3 is TGCAGCGTTGAGCTGACATCAGGGGGAAACATTCAGTACTTC. Protein product: CSVELTSGGNIQYF.

The chain carries TRBV20-1 and TRBJ2-5; D tentatively fits TRBD1 or TRBD2 (5 bases each). Germline lookup yields CDR1 DFQATT and CDR2 SNEGSKA (reference sequence). This CDR3 has 16 amino acids. Deletions cut 6 bases from V and 11 bases from J, with 31 bases between. The CDR3 spells CSANPPGRGTYNEQYF. The CDR3 bases are TGCAGTGCAAATCCTCCGGGACGGGGCACCTACAATGAGCAGTACTTC.

This clonotype was detected only a few times. The chain links TRBV9 to TRBJ2-2; no definite D call. Germline V gene lookup returns CDR1 SGDLS and CDR2 YYNGEE. This CDR3 has 12 residues. The germline V and J ends were trimmed by 4 bases and 6 bases, with 7 bases remaining between them. The CDR3 DNA reads as TGTGCCAGCAGCCCCGGCTCCGGGGAGCTGTTTTTT. Protein: CASSPGSGELFF.

This rearrangement joins TRBV20-1 to TRBJ2-3, with TRBD1 as a possible D gene (5 bases). CDR3 size: 13 residues. Germline V lookup: CDR1 DFQATT, CDR2 SNEGSKA (reference sequence). V was cut by 3 bases and J by 6 bases, with 13 bases left in between. The CDR3 protein is CSARETVPDTQYF. The CDR3 DNA follows: TGCAGTGCTAGGGAGACAGTCCCGGATACGCAGTATTTT.

This clonotype was counted a few times. J is TRBJ1-2 and V is TRBV7-2, with D perhaps matching TRBD1 (6 bases). The V gene's germline CDR1 is SGHTA and CDR2 FQGNSA. The V end lost 6 bases, the J end lost 4 bases, and 9 bases lay between the germline ends. The length of the CDR3 is 12 residues. The CDR3: CASSTGFYGYTF. The CDR3 DNA is TGTGCCAGCAGTACAGGGTTCTATGGCTACACCTTC.

The chain links TRBV12-3 or TRBV12-4 to TRBJ2-3; D perhaps matches TRBD2 (6 bases). This CDR3 spans 15 amino acids. Trimming left V 4 bases short and J 2 bases short, with 13 bases between. The CDR3 DNA follows: TGTGCCAGCAGTTACTCCAGGAGGGCCACAGATACGCAGTATTTT. Its protein is CASSYSRRATDTQYF.